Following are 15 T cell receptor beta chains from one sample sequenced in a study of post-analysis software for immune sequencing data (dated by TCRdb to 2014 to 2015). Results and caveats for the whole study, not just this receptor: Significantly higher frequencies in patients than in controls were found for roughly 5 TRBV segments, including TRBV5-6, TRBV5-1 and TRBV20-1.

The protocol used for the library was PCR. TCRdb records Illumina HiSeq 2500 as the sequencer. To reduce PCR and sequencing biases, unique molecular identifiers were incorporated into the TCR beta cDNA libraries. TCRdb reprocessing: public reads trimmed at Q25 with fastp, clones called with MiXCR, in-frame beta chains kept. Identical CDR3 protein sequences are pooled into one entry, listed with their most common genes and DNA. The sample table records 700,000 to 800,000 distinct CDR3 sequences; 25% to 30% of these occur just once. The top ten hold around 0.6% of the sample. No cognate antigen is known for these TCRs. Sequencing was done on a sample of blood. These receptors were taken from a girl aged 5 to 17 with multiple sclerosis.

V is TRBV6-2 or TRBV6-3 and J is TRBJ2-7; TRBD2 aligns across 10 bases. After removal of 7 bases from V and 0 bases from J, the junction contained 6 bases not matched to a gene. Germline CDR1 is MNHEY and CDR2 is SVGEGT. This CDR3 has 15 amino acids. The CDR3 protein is CASTMTSGPSYEQYF. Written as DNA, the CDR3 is TGTGCCAGCACCATGACTAGCGGGCCCTCCTACGAGCAGTACTTC.

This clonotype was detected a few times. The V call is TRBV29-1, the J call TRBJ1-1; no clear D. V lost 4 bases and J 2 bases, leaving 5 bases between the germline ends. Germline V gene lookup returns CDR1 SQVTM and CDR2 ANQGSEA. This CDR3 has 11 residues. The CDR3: CSVVDNTEAFF. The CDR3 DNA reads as TGCAGCGTTGTGGATAACACTGAAGCTTTCTTT.

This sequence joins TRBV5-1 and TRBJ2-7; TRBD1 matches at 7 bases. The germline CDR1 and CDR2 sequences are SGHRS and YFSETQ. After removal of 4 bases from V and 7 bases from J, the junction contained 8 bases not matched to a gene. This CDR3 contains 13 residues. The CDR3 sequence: CASSLDRAGEQYF. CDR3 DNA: TGCGCCAGCAGCCTTGACAGGGCCGGAGAGCAGTACTTC. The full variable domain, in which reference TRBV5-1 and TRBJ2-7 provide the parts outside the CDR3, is KAGVTQTPRYLIKTRGQQVTLSCSPISGHRSVSWYQQTPGQGLQFLFEYFSETQRNKGNFPGRFSGRQFSNSRSEMNVSTLELGDSALYLCASSLDRAGEQYFGPGTRLTVT.

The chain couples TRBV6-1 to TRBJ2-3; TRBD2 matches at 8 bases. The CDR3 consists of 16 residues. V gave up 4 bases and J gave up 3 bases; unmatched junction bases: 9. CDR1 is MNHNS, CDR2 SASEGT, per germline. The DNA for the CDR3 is TGTGCCAGCAGTGCCCTTGGGATAGCGGGAACAGATACGCAGTATTTT. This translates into CASSALGIAGTDTQYF.

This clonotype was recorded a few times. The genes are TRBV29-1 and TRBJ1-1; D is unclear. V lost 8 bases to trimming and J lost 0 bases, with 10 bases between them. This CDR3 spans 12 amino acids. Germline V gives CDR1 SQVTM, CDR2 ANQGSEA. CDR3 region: CSPRRVNTEAFF. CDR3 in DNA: TGCAGCCCAAGAAGGGTGAACACTGAAGCTTTCTTT.

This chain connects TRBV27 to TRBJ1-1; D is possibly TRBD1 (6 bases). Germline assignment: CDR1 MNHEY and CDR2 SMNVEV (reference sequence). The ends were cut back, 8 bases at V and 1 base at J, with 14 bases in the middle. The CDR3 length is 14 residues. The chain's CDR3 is CASGAGQKNTEAFF. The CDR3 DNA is TGTGCCAGCGGGGCAGGACAGAAGAACACTGAAGCTTTCTTT.

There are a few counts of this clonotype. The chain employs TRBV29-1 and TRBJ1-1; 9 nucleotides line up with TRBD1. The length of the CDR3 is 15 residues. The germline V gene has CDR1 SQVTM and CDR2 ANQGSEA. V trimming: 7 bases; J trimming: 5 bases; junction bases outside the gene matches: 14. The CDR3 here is CSAGQGAPVGTEAFF. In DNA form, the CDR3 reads TGCAGCGCGGGACAGGGAGCGCCTGTGGGTACTGAAGCTTTCTTT.

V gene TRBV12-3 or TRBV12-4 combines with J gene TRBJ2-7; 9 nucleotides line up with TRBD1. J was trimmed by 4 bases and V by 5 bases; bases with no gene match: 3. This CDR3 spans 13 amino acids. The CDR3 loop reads CASSGQGKYEQYF. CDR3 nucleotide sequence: TGTGCCAGCAGTGGACAGGGGAAATACGAGCAGTACTTC.

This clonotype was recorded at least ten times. The CDR3 protein is CSARALLAAETQYF. The CDR3, as DNA: TGCAGCGCCCGCGCCCTATTAGCGGCGGAGACCCAGTACTTC. V is TRBV29-1 and J is TRBJ2-5, with a possible D match to TRBD2 (6 bases). The CDR3 runs to 14 residues. The V end was cut by 7 bases, the J end by 5 bases, with 20 bases between. Germline V gene data show CDR1 as SQVTM and CDR2 as ANQGSEA.

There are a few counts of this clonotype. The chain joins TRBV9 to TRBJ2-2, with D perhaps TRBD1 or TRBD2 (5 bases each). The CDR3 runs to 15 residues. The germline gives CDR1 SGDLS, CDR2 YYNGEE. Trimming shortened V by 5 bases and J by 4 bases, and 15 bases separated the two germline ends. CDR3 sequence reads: CASRSGTQGTGELFF. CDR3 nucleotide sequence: TGTGCCAGCAGAAGTGGGACCCAGGGCACCGGGGAGCTGTTTTTT. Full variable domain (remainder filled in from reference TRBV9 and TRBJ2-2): DSGVTQTPKHLITATGQRVTLRCSPRSGDLSVYWYQQSLDQGLQFLIQYYNGEERAKGNILERFSAQQFPDLHSELNLSSLELGDSALYFCASRSGTQGTGELFFGEGSRLTVL.

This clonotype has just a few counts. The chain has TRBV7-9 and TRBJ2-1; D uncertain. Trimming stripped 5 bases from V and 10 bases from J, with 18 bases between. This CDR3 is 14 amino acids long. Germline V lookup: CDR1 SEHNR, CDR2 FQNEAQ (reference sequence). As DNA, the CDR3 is TGTGCCAGCAGCCATCCTGTGTCGGGTAGGGAGCAGTTCTTC. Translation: CASSHPVSGREQFF.

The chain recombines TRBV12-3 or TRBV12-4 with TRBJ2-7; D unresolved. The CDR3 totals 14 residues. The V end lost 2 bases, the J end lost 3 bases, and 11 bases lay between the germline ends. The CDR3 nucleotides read TGTGCCAGCAGTTTACGGATGGCGAGCTACGAGCAGTACTTC. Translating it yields CASSLRMASYEQYF.

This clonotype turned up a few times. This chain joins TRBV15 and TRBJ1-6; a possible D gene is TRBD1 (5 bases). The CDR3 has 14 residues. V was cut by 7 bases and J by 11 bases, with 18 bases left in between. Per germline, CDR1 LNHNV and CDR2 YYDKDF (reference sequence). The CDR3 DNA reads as TGTGCCACCATCTCAGGGCAGGGATCGGCACCCCTCCACTTT. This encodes CATISGQGSAPLHF. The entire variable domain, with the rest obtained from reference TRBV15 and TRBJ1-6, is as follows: DAMVIQNPRYQVTQFGKPVTLSCSQTLNHNVMYWYQQKSSQAPKLLFHYYDKDFNNEADTPDNFQSRRPNTSFCFLDIRSPGLGDTAMYLCATISGQGSAPLHFGNGTRLTVT.

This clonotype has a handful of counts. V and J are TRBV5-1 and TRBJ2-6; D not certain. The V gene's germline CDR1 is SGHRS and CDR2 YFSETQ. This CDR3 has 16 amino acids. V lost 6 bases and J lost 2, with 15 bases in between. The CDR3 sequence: CASTPSGVPGANVLTF. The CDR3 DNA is TGCGCCAGCACCCCGAGTGGGGTCCCTGGGGCCAACGTCCTGACTTTC.

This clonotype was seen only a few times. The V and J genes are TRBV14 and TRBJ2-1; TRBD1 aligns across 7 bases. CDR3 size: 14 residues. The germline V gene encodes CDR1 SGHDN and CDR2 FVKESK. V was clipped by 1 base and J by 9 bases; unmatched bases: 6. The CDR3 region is CASSQVRGGSEQFF. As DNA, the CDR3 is TGTGCCAGCAGCCAAGTCAGAGGGGGCAGTGAGCAGTTCTTC.